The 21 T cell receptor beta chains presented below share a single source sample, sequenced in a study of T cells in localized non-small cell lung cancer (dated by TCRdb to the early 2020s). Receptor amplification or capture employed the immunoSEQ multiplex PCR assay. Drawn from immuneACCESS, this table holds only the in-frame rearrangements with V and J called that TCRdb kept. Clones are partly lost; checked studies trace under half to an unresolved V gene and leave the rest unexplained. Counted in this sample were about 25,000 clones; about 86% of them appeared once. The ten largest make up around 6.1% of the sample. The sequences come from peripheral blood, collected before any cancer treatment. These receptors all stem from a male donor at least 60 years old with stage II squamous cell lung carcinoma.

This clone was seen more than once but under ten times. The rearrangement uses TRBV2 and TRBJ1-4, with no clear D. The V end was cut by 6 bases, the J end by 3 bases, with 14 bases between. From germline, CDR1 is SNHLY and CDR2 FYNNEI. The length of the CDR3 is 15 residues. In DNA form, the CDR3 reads TGTGCCAGCAGATACAGTGTGGGCTCTAATGAAAAACTGTTTTTT. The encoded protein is CASRYSVGSNEKLFF.

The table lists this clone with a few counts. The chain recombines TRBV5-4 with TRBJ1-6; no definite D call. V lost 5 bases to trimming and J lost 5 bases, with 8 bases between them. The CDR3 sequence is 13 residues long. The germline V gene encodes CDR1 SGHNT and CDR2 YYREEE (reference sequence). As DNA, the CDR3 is TGTGCCAGCAGTAACGACCATAATTCACCCCTCCACTTT. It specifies CASSNDHNSPLHF.

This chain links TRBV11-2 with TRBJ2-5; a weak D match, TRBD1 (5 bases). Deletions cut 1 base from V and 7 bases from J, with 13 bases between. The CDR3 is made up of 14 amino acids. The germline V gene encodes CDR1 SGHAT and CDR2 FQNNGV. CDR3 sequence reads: CASSLVGQGMTQYF. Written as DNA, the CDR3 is TGTGCCAGCAGCTTAGTAGGGCAGGGTATGACCCAGTACTTC.

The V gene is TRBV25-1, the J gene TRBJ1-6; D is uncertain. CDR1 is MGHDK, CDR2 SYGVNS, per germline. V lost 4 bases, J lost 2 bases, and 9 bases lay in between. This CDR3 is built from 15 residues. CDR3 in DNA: TGTGCCAGCAGTGGCCCGGAGGCCTATAATTCACCCCTCCACTTT. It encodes CASSGPEAYNSPLHF.

CDR3 coding DNA: TGTGCCAGCCGGACACACTATAATTCACCCCTCCACTTT. Protein sequence: CASRTHYNSPLHF. The rearrangement uses TRBV19 and TRBJ1-6; D is perhaps TRBD1 (5 bases). The CDR3 sequence is 13 residues long. Germline V gene lookup returns CDR1 LNHDA and CDR2 SQIVND (reference sequence). Between the trimmed V and J ends, which lost 9 bases and 3 bases, there was a span of 9 bases.

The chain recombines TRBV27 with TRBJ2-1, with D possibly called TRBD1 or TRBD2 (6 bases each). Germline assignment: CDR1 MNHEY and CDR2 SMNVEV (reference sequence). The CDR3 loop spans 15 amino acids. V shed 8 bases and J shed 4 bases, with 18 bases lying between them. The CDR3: CASGPGWGAYNEQFF. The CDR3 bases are TGTGCCAGCGGCCCCGGGTGGGGGGCTTACAATGAGCAGTTCTTC.

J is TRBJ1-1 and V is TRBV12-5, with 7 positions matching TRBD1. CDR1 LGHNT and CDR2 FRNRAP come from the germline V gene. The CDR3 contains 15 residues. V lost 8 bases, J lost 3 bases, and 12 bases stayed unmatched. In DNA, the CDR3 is TGTGCTAGTAGGAGGAGCCTGACAGGGTACACTGAAGCTTTCTTT. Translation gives CASRRSLTGYTEAFF.

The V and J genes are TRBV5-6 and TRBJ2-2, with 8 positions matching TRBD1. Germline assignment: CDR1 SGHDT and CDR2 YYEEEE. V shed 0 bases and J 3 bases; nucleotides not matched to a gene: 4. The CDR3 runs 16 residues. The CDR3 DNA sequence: TGTGCCAGCAGCTTGGCAGTGACAGGGGACACCGGGGAGCTGTTTTTT. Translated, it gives CASSLAVTGDTGELFF.

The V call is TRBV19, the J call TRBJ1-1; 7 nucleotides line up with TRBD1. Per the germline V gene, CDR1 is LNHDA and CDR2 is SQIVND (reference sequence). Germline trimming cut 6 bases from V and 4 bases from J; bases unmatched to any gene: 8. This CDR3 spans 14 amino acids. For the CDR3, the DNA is TGTGCCAGTAGCGTGGACAGGCCGAGCACTGAAGCTTTCTTT. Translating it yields CASSVDRPSTEAFF.

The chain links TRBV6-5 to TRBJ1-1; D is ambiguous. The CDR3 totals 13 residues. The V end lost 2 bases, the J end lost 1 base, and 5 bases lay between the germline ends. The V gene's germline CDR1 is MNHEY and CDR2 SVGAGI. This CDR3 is CASSYGKNTEAFF. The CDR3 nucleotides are TGTGCCAGCAGTTACGGGAAGAACACTGAAGCTTTCTTT.

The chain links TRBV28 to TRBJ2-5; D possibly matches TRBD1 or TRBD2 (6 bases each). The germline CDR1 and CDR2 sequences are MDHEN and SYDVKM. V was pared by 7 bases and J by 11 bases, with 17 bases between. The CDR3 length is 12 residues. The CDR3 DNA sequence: TGTGCCAGCAAACCAGGGGCCCGGGAGCAGTACTTC. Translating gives CASKPGAREQYF.

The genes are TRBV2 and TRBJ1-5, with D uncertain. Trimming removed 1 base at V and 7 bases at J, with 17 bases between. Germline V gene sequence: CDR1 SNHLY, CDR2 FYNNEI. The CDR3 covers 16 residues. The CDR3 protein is CASSEERQVLGQPQHF. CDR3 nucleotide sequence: TGTGCCAGCAGTGAAGAGAGGCAGGTGCTAGGGCAGCCCCAGCATTTT.

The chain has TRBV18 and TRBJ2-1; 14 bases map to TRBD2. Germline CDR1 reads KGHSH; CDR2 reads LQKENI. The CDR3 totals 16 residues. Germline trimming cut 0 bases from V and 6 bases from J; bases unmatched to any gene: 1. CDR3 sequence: CASSPPGLAGVNEQFF. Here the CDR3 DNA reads TGTGCCAGCTCACCACCGGGACTAGCGGGAGTCAATGAGCAGTTCTTC.

CDR3: CASSTSLEAYNEQFF. For the CDR3, the DNA is TGTGCCAGCAGCACCTCACTAGAGGCATACAATGAGCAGTTCTTC. J is TRBJ2-1 and V is TRBV9, with a tentative D call TRBD2 (5 bases). Germline CDR1 is SGDLS and CDR2 is YYNGEE. The CDR3 contains 15 residues. V lost 4 bases and J 4 bases, leaving 15 bases between the germline ends. The full variable domain, its missing parts supplied by reference TRBV9 and TRBJ2-1, is DSGVTQTPKHLITATGQRVTLRCSPRSGDLSVYWYQQSLDQGLQFLIQYYNGEERAKGNILERFSAQQFPDLHSELNLSSLELGDSALYFCASSTSLEAYNEQFFGPGTRLTVL.

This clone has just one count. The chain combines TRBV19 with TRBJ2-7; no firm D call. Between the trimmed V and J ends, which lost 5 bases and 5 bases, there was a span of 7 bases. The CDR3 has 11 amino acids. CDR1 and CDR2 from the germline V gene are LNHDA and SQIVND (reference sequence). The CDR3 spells CASSRRDEQYF. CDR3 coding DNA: TGTGCCAGTAGTCGTAGGGACGAGCAGTACTTC.

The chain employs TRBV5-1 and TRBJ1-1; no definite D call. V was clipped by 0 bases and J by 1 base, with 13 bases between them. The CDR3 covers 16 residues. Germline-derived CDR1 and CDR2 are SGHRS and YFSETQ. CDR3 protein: CASSLGWGTGNTEAFF. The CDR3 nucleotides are TGCGCCAGCAGCTTGGGGTGGGGAACTGGGAACACTGAAGCTTTCTTT.

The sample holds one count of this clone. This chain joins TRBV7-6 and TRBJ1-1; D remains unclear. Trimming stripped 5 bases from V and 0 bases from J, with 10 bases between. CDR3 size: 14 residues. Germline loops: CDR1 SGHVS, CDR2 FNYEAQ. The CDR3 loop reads CASSDLRMNTEAFF. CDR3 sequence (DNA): TGTGCCAGCAGCGACCTTAGGATGAACACTGAAGCTTTCTTT.

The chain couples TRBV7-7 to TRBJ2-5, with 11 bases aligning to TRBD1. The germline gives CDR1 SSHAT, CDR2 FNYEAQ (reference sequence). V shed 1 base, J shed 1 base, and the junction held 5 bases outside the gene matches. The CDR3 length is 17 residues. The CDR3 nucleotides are TGTGCCAGCAGCTTAGGGACAGGGGGCGCGGTCCAAGAGACCCAGTACTTC. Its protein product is CASSLGTGGAVQETQYF.

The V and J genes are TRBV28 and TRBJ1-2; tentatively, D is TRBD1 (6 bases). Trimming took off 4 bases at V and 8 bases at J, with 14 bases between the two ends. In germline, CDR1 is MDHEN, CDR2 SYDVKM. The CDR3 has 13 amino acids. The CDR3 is CASSSPGAGGYTF. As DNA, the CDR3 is TGTGCCAGCAGTTCCCCGGGGGCCGGGGGCTACACCTTC.

CDR3 nucleotide sequence: TGCGCCAGCAGCTTGGCGGCTAGCGGGGGGGCGGAGACCCAGTACTTC. This encodes CASSLAASGGAETQYF. The V and J genes are TRBV5-1 and TRBJ2-5; 12 nucleotides match TRBD2. The CDR3 totals 16 residues. The germline gives CDR1 SGHRS, CDR2 YFSETQ. J was trimmed by 5 bases and V by 0 bases; bases with no gene match: 5.

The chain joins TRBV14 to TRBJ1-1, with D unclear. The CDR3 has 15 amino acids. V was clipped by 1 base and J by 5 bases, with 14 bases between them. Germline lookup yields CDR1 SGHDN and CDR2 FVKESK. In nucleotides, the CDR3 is TGTGCCAGCAGCCAAGTAGGATTCTACGGGACTGAAGCTTTCTTT. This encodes CASSQVGFYGTEAFF.